What follows are 14 T cell receptor beta chains derived from one specimen sequenced in a study of blood T cell repertoires in COVID-19. The protocol was immunoSEQ multiplex PCR, while the TCRdb copy is restricted to in-frame clones and leaves out a portion. The table records tens of thousands of clones, 65% to 85% of them present only once. Input material: peripheral blood. The source of these receptors is a woman in her fifties or sixties with acute or convalescent COVID-19.

The genes are TRBV7-8 and TRBJ1-5; D ambiguous. Trimming took off 1 base at V and 7 bases at J, with 11 bases between the two ends. Germline V gene lookup returns CDR1 SGHVS and CDR2 FQNEAQ. This CDR3 has 14 amino acids. DNA of the CDR3: TGTGCCAGCAGCTTAGGATCTTTCCGGCAGCCCCAGCATTTT. Protein: CASSLGSFRQPQHF.

V and J are TRBV7-9 and TRBJ2-2; no clear D. Per germline, CDR1 SEHNR and CDR2 FQNEAQ (reference sequence). This CDR3 contains 14 residues. The V and J ends lost 1 base and 4 bases respectively, with 7 bases between them. The CDR3 nucleotides read TGTGCCAGCAGCTTAGAACAGAGCACCGGGGAGCTGTTTTTT. Translated: CASSLEQSTGELFF.

This chain connects TRBV18 to TRBJ2-5; 7 nucleotides match TRBD2. V trimming: 2 bases; J trimming: 2 bases; junction bases outside the gene matches: 8. CDR3 size: 16 residues. Germline assignment: CDR1 KGHSH and CDR2 LQKENI. CDR3 DNA sequence: TGTGCCAGCTCACCAAGTTCTTCGGGACTACAAGAGACCCAGTACTTC. Its protein is CASSPSSSGLQETQYF. Full variable domain (rest looked up from reference TRBV18 and TRBJ2-5): NAGVMQNPRHLVRRRGQEARLRCSPMKGHSHVYWYRQLPEEGLKFMVYLQKENIIDESGMPKERFSAEFPKEGPSILRIQQVVRGDSAAYFCASSPSSSGLQETQYFGPGTRLLVL.

The rearrangement joins TRBV19 to TRBJ1-2; unclear D gene. CDR1 LNHDA and CDR2 SQIVND come from the germline V gene (reference sequence). Between the trimmed V and J ends, which lost 2 bases and 7 bases, there was a span of 11 bases. This CDR3 is built from 13 residues. The CDR3 nucleotides are TGTGCCAGTAGTATATCGGTTGTAAGTGGCTACACCTTC. Residues: CASSISVVSGYTF. Together with reference TRBV19 and TRBJ1-2, the CDR3 gives the full variable domain: DGGITQSPKYLFRKEGQNVTLSCEQNLNHDAMYWYRQDPGQGLRLIYYSQIVNDFQKGDIAEGYSVSREKKESFPLTVTSAQKNPTAFYLCASSISVVSGYTFGSGTRLTVV.

The rearrangement joins TRBV4-2 to TRBJ2-5, with TRBD2 as a possible D gene (5 bases). The germline V and J ends were trimmed by 1 base and 2 bases, with 20 bases remaining between them. CDR1 and CDR2 (germline): LGHNA, YNFKEQ. CDR3 length equals 18 residues. CDR3 residues: CASSQARRTETTQETQYF. The DNA for the CDR3 is TGTGCCAGCAGCCAAGCCAGGAGGACTGAAACTACACAAGAGACCCAGTACTTC.

The rearrangement joins TRBV19 to TRBJ1-3; 8 bases map to TRBD1. CDR3 length: 16 residues. The germline V gene has CDR1 LNHDA and CDR2 SQIVND (reference sequence). Trimming at V came to 7 bases and at J to 4 bases, leaving 12 bases not matched to a gene. The CDR3 reads CASTHGQGVWGNTIYF. The DNA for the CDR3 is TGTGCCAGTACCCACGGACAGGGTGTGTGGGGAAACACCATATATTTT.

The rearrangement uses TRBV3-1 (or the pseudogene TRBV3-2) and TRBJ1-1; D is possibly TRBD1 (5 bases). Germline lookup yields CDR1 LGHDT and CDR2 YNNKEL (reference sequence). The CDR3 extends over 15 amino acids. V dropped 6 bases and J dropped 3 bases, with 17 bases sitting between them. CDR3: CASRLGEGGYTEAFF. The DNA of the CDR3 is TGTGCCAGCAGGTTGGGGGAGGGTGGATACACTGAAGCTTTCTTT.

This chain connects TRBV30 to TRBJ2-2; D uncertain. The CDR3 consists of 15 residues. The V gene lost 0 bases and the J gene lost 1 base, with 9 bases spanning the gap. Looked up from germline, CDR1 is GTSNPN and CDR2 is SVGIG (reference sequence). The CDR3 loop is CAWSVDAGNTGELFF. Here the CDR3 DNA reads TGTGCCTGGAGTGTAGATGCAGGGAACACCGGGGAGCTGTTTTTT. Full variable domain (remainder filled in from reference TRBV30 and TRBJ2-2): SQTIHQWPATLVQPVGSPLSLECTVEGTSNPNLYWYRQAAGRGLQLLFYSVGIGQISSEVPQNLSASRPQDRQFILSSKKLLLSDSGFYLCAWSVDAGNTGELFFGEGSRLTVL.

The chain is built from TRBV27 and TRBJ2-1, with 8 bases matching TRBD2. CDR1 is MNHEY and CDR2 is SMNVEV in the germline V gene (reference sequence). This CDR3 spans 15 amino acids. After removal of 5 bases from V and 2 bases from J, the junction contained 5 bases not matched to a gene. CDR3 coding DNA: TGTGCCAGCAGTCATAGCGGGGCAACCTACAATGAGCAGTTCTTC. It is translated as CASSHSGATYNEQFF.

The chain is built from TRBV29-1 and TRBJ1-5, with D tentatively TRBD1 (6 bases). CDR3 size: 14 residues. CDR1 is SQVTM and CDR2 is ANQGSEA in the germline V gene. Between the trimmed V and J ends, which lost 6 bases and 3 bases, there was a span of 15 bases. In DNA form, the CDR3 reads TGCAGCGTAAGATTTACAGGGCTCAATCAGCCCCAGCATTTT. This translates into CSVRFTGLNQPQHF.

V is TRBV5-1 and J is TRBJ1-1, with D perhaps TRBD1 (6 bases). CDR1 SGHRS and CDR2 YFSETQ come from the germline V gene. This CDR3 has 15 residues. The germline V and J ends were trimmed by 2 bases and 0 bases, with 11 bases remaining between them. The CDR3 nucleotides read TGCGCCAGCAGCTTCAGGGGAAGCATGAACACTGAAGCTTTCTTT. Protein product: CASSFRGSMNTEAFF.

V is TRBV4-2 and J is TRBJ1-6; a possible D gene is TRBD1 (5 bases). The CDR3 totals 14 residues. Germline CDR1 is LGHNA and CDR2 is YNFKEQ. V lost 1 base, J lost 11 bases, and 12 bases lay in between. CDR3 in amino acids: CASSQVKGLPPLHF. CDR3 sequence (DNA): TGTGCCAGCAGCCAAGTAAAGGGGTTGCCACCCCTCCACTTT.

This chain joins TRBV6-2 or TRBV6-3 and TRBJ1-1, with D uncertain. The V end lost 2 bases, the J end lost 1 base, and 8 bases lay between the germline ends. The CDR3 covers 14 residues. Germline lookup yields CDR1 MNHEY and CDR2 SVGEGT. The chain's CDR3 is CASSYVGANTEAFF. The CDR3 bases are TGTGCCAGCAGTTACGTGGGAGCGAACACTGAAGCTTTCTTT.

This chain uses TRBV11-1 with TRBJ1-2, with D unresolved. V was pared by 5 bases and J by 4 bases, with 14 bases between. Germline CDR1 SGHAT, CDR2 FQDESV (reference sequence). The CDR3 extends over 14 amino acids. The CDR3 DNA reads TGTGCCAGCAGCCCAGACGAGGCATCCTATGGCTACACCTTC. Translated: CASSPDEASYGYTF. The whole variable domain, filled in from reference TRBV11-1 and TRBJ1-2, reads EAEVAQSPRYKITEKSQAVAFWCDPISGHATLYWYRQILGQGPELLVQFQDESVVDDSQLPKDRFSAERLKGVDSTLKIQPAELGDSAMYLCASSPDEASYGYTFGSGTRLTVV.